This is a list of T cell receptor beta chains from one sample in a study of human T cells and chemical hapten exposure. Via MiXCR, TCRdb re-called the RACE reads, giving one row per CDR3 protein. The table has under 300,000 distinct CDR3 sequences, 8.6% seen once. This material consisted of whole blood, taken in connection with sensitization to the hapten diphenylcyclopropenone (DPC). These receptor sequences come from a woman aged 40 to 50 with alopecia areata. Some clones in this sample may be carry-over from other donors' samples. Each CDR3 is given with its conserved first and last residue. D genes are given only for firm matches. The listing skips clone size in some rows; elsewhere it reads once, few, many or a size class.

d_call: NA
clone_size: NA
j_call: TRBJ1-6
v_call: TRBV2
cdr3_aa: CASSVPQGGGSPLHF
cdr3_nt: TGTGCCAGCAGTGTGCCGCAGGGAGGCGGATCACCCCTCCACTTT

d_call: TRBD1
clone_size: many
j_call: TRBJ1-5
v_call: TRBV29-1
cdr3_aa: CSVQTGGSQPQHF
cdr3_nt: TGCAGCGTACAGACAGGGGGGTCTCAGCCCCAGCATTTT

d_call: NA
clone_size: NA
j_call: TRBJ2-1
v_call: TRBV4-2
cdr3_aa: CASSRGEDNEQFF
cdr3_nt: TGTGCCAGCAGCCGGGGTGAGGACAATGAGCAGTTCTTC

d_call: TRBD1
clone_size: many
j_call: TRBJ2-2
v_call: TRBV12-3/TRBV12-4
cdr3_aa: CASSLGQGAAGELFF
cdr3_nt: TGTGCCAGCAGCCTAGGACAGGGGGCGGCCGGGGAGCTGTTTTTT

d_call: TRBD1
clone_size: many
j_call: TRBJ2-6
v_call: TRBV29-1
cdr3_aa: CSVMTGGSSGANVLTF
cdr3_nt: TGCAGCGTGATGACAGGGGGCAGTTCTGGGGCCAACGTCCTGACTTTC

d_call: NA
clone_size: NA
j_call: TRBJ1-5
v_call: TRBV6-6
cdr3_aa: CASKVINQPQHF
cdr3_nt: TGTGCCAGCAAGGTTATAAATCAGCCCCAGCATTTT

d_call: NA
clone_size: many
j_call: TRBJ2-2
v_call: TRBV4-1
cdr3_aa: CASSQVGQNTGELFF
cdr3_nt: TGCGCCAGCAGCCAAGTGGGACAGAACACCGGGGAGCTGTTTTTT

d_call: NA
clone_size: NA
j_call: TRBJ2-7
v_call: TRBV4-1
cdr3_aa: CASSQEFRRGVIEQYF
cdr3_nt: TGCGCCAGCAGCCAAGAATTCCGCAGGGGCGTGATCGAGCAGTACTTC

d_call: NA
clone_size: few
j_call: TRBJ1-2
v_call: TRBV29-1
cdr3_aa: CSVERRTAPNYGYTF
cdr3_nt: TGCAGCGTTGAAAGAAGGACGGCCCCTAACTATGGCTACACCTTC

d_call: TRBD1
clone_size: many
j_call: TRBJ2-6
v_call: TRBV7-2
cdr3_aa: CASSPRTGFLSGANVLTF
cdr3_nt: TGTGCCAGCAGCCCTAGGACAGGATTCCTCTCTGGGGCCAACGTCCTGACTTTC

d_call: NA
clone_size: NA
j_call: TRBJ2-1
v_call: TRBV29-1
cdr3_aa: CSVAAYNNEQFF
cdr3_nt: TGCAGCGTTGCGGCGTACAACAATGAGCAGTTCTTC

d_call: TRBD2
clone_size: NA
j_call: TRBJ2-2
v_call: TRBV11-3
cdr3_aa: CASSPRLAGLNTGELFF
cdr3_nt: TGTGCCAGCAGCCCGCGACTAGCGGGCCTGAACACCGGGGAGCTGTTTTTT

d_call: NA
clone_size: many
j_call: TRBJ2-1
v_call: TRBV3-1
cdr3_aa: CASSQTGSYNEQFF
cdr3_nt: TGTGCCAGCAGCCAAACAGGCTCCTACAATGAGCAGTTCTTC

d_call: TRBD2
clone_size: few
j_call: TRBJ2-1
v_call: TRBV6-5
cdr3_aa: CASSSGTSGTQGEQFF
cdr3_nt: TGTGCCAGCAGTTCGGGGACTAGCGGGACCCAGGGTGAGCAGTTCTTC

d_call: NA
clone_size: NA
j_call: TRBJ2-3
v_call: TRBV27
cdr3_aa: CASSWTHADTQYF
cdr3_nt: TGTGCCAGCAGTTGGACCCACGCAGATACGCAGTATTTT

d_call: NA
clone_size: NA
j_call: TRBJ2-5
v_call: TRBV29-1
cdr3_aa: CSVRFATKGETQYF
cdr3_nt: TGCAGCGTTAGATTCGCTACCAAAGGGGAGACCCAGTACTTC

d_call: NA
clone_size: many
j_call: TRBJ1-5
v_call: TRBV28
cdr3_aa: CASSTYSNQPQHF
cdr3_nt: TGTGCCAGCAGTACATATAGCAATCAGCCCCAGCATTTT

d_call: TRBD1
clone_size: many
j_call: TRBJ1-1
v_call: TRBV28
cdr3_aa: CASSYSQTGTIEAFF
cdr3_nt: TGTGCCAGCAGTTACTCTCAGACAGGGACGATTGAAGCTTTCTTT

d_call: TRBD1
clone_size: many
j_call: TRBJ1-4
v_call: TRBV5-1
cdr3_aa: CASSLAPTGGGEKLFF
cdr3_nt: TGCGCCAGCAGCTTGGCCCCGACAGGGGGCGGTGAAAAACTGTTTTTT

d_call: NA
clone_size: few
j_call: TRBJ1-2
v_call: TRBV3-1
cdr3_aa: CASSPKDFYGYTF
cdr3_nt: TGTGCCAGCAGCCCGAAGGACTTCTATGGCTACACCTTC

d_call: NA
clone_size: NA
j_call: TRBJ2-7
v_call: TRBV10-3
cdr3_aa: CAITPGPAYEQYF
cdr3_nt: TGTGCCATCACCCCAGGGCCCGCCTACGAGCAGTACTTC

d_call: TRBD2
clone_size: many
j_call: TRBJ2-5
v_call: TRBV12-3/TRBV12-4
cdr3_aa: CASSELAGWKTQYF
cdr3_nt: TGTGCCAGCAGTGAACTAGCGGGATGGAAGACCCAGTACTTC